The clone carrying this T cell receptor beta chain was detected only a few times. No antigen is known for it. The sample comes from a study of cytomegalovirus exposure and HLA in healthy donors. V lost 3 bases, J lost 2 bases, and 7 bases stayed unmatched. The CDR3 runs to 15 residues. Germline lookup yields CDR1 SGHDT and CDR2 YYEEEE. PCR primers comprised 60 Vbeta and 13 Jbeta primers. Under the authors' procedure: As a later analysis found, there were 70 million to 100 million unique TCR beta chains, of which 8.5 million to 13 million were shared. TCRdb's table, derived via immunoSEQ multiplex PCR, lists solely in-frame clones and lacks some. V and J calls and clone size come straight from that table; D and trimming were deduced from the DNA. Counted here are 100,000 to 150,000 clones, 60% to 80% occurring once; the ten biggest clones make up roughly 3%. Study conclusions and caveats: Cytomegalovirus status was reportedly diagnosed by the classifier with high specificity and sensitivity. It was taken for granted in presence/absence analyses that sequencing depth across donors was roughly uniform. Productive status was seen about 90% or about 30% of the time for most TCR beta V segments in an earlier analysis.

Sequencing used PBMCs. This TCR derives from a woman aged 45 to 65 in good health and CMV-seronegative. The rearrangement links TRBV5-6 to TRBJ2-7; 8 bases match TRBD2. The CDR3 DNA reads TGTGCCAGCAGCTACGGGGGGGGAGGCGCCTACGAGCAGTACTTC. Encoded protein: CASSYGGGGAYEQYF.